This T cell receptor beta chain appears in the sequencing data of a study of breast tumors, draining lymph nodes, adjacent tissues. The CDR3 has 14 amino acids. Trimming shortened V by 3 bases and J by 4 bases, and 9 bases separated the two germline ends. CDR1 is MDHEN and CDR2 is SYDVKM in the germline V gene. Via MiXCR, TCRdb re-called the multiplex PCR reads, giving one row per CDR3 protein. The sample lists roughly 49,000 distinct CDR3 sequences; over 40% were seen once. This clonotype was seen ten or more times. The TCR comes from a female donor with breast cancer. Some clones in this sample may be carry-over from other donors' samples. The genes are TRBV28 and TRBJ1-4; D is unresolved. The material sequenced was breast tumor tissue. The CDR3 sequence is CASSFGPHNEKLFF. Here the CDR3 DNA reads TGTGCCAGCAGTTTCGGGCCGCATAATGAAAAACTGTTTTTT.